These 15 T cell receptor beta chains share one sample of origin, sequenced in a study of cytomegalovirus exposure and HLA in healthy donors. TCRdb's copy holds only in-frame clones and misses some; the assay was immunoSEQ multiplex PCR. The table has over 200,000 clones, about nine tenths seen once. The sample taken for sequencing was PBMCs. The receptors derive from a woman aged 18-29 years in good health and CMV-seropositive.

This chain uses TRBV28 with TRBJ1-2; no definite D call. The V and J ends lost 3 bases and 4 bases respectively, with 9 bases between them. The CDR3 has 13 amino acids. Per the germline V gene, CDR1 is MDHEN and CDR2 is SYDVKM. CDR3 coding DNA: TGTGCCAGCAGTTTTGGGCGGGGCTATGGCTACACCTTC. This translates into CASSFGRGYGYTF.

This clone has a handful of counts. CDR3 in DNA: TGCGCCAGCACCAATTGGCCGAAGGGGCCAAGCTCCTACGAGCAGTACTTC. Protein product: CASTNWPKGPSSYEQYF. The chain couples TRBV5-1 to TRBJ2-7; possibly TRBD1 for D (5 bases). Germline V gene data show CDR1 as SGHRS and CDR2 as YFSETQ. V gave up 6 bases and J gave up 0 bases, with 22 bases separating them. This CDR3 has 17 amino acids.

The rearrangement links TRBV5-1 to TRBJ2-1, with no clear D. The CDR3 is 12 residues long. Germline loops: CDR1 SGHRS, CDR2 YFSETQ. Trimming pared 7 bases from V and 6 bases from J, leaving 11 bases between. Here the CDR3 reads CASHPRGNEQFF. DNA of the CDR3: TGCGCCAGCCATCCCCGAGGCAATGAGCAGTTCTTC.

This sequence joins TRBV5-6 and TRBJ1-1; D is unresolved. The CDR3 runs to 15 residues. V lost 2 bases to trimming and J lost 1 base, with 12 bases between them. Looked up from germline, CDR1 is SGHDT and CDR2 is YYEEEE. The CDR3 reads CASSFITATNTEAFF. The CDR3 DNA sequence: TGTGCCAGCAGCTTTATAACAGCTACGAACACTGAAGCTTTCTTT.

The J gene is TRBJ1-1, the V gene TRBV7-6; a possible D gene is TRBD1 (6 bases). V lost 0 bases to trimming and J lost 4 bases, with 27 bases between them. The CDR3 consists of 20 residues. Germline values: CDR1 SGHVS, CDR2 FNYEAQ. The DNA for the CDR3 is TGTGCCAGCAGCTTAGCGGCGGGCCGGGCCGCGCGAGGCAGGGGCACTGAAGCTTTCTTT. It translates to CASSLAAGRAARGRGTEAFF.

The J gene is TRBJ1-5, the V gene TRBV9; tentatively, D is TRBD1 (5 bases). This CDR3 region has 15 residues. Per germline, CDR1 SGDLS and CDR2 YYNGEE. Trimming cost V 4 bases and J 0 bases, with 11 bases left between them. CDR3 in amino acids: CASSTTGYSNQPQHF. CDR3 DNA: TGTGCCAGCAGCACCACAGGTTATAGCAATCAGCCCCAGCATTTT.

The genes are TRBV5-4 and TRBJ2-1, with 7 bases fitting TRBD1. V lost 4 bases, J lost 2 bases, and 9 bases stayed unmatched. This CDR3 contains 16 residues. The germline V gene has CDR1 SGHNT and CDR2 YYREEE (reference sequence). CDR3 coding DNA: TGTGCCAGCAGCCGATCGACAGGGAAGCCCTACAATGAGCAGTTCTTC. This codes for CASSRSTGKPYNEQFF.

The chain combines TRBV27 with TRBJ2-7; 10 bases match TRBD1. CDR3 length equals 17 residues. The trim removed 2 bases at V and 5 bases at J, leaving 12 bases unmatched. From germline, CDR1 is MNHEY and CDR2 SMNVEV (reference sequence). Here the CDR3 reads CASSLGLQTGGYDEQYF. As DNA, the CDR3 is TGTGCCAGCAGTTTAGGTCTCCAGACAGGGGGCTACGACGAGCAGTACTTC.

The rearrangement links TRBV10-1 to TRBJ2-1; TRBD1 might be the D (6 bases). The germline CDR1 and CDR2 sequences are WNHNN and SYGVQD (reference sequence). This CDR3 is 16 amino acids long. Between the trimmed V and J ends, which lost 1 base and 4 bases, there was a span of 14 bases. The CDR3 DNA is TGCGCCAGCAGTGAGTTTTCGCGGCAGGGGTACAATGAGCAGTTCTTC. The encoded protein is CASSEFSRQGYNEQFF.

This rearrangement joins TRBV18 to TRBJ2-5; TRBD2 matches 7 bases. CDR1 is KGHSH, CDR2 LQKENI, per germline. J was trimmed by 2 bases and V by 3 bases; bases with no gene match: 12. This CDR3 comprises 17 residues. The CDR3 protein is CASSPGTAGRTQETQYF. The CDR3 DNA reads TGTGCCAGCTCACCGGGGACCGCCGGGAGGACTCAAGAGACCCAGTACTTC.

In this sample, this clone turned up once. The chain joins TRBV29-1 to TRBJ1-5; 9 bases fit TRBD1. This CDR3 is 20 amino acids long. The ends lost 0 bases at V and 7 bases at J; junction bases unmatched: 22. Germline V gives CDR1 SQVTM, CDR2 ANQGSEA. DNA for the CDR3: TGCAGCGTTGAAGATTTAGAGGACAGGGGTTTCTTTGGGTACGGGCAGCCCCAGCATTTT. This gives the protein CSVEDLEDRGFFGYGQPQHF.

This clone appeared once. V usage is TRBV27 and J usage is TRBJ1-5, with no clear D. Germline V gene sequence: CDR1 MNHEY, CDR2 SMNVEV (reference sequence). The V gene lost 3 bases and the J gene lost 0 bases, with 9 bases spanning the gap. This CDR3 has 15 residues. CDR3 loop: CASSFRGDSNQPQHF. The CDR3 bases are TGTGCCAGCAGTTTTCGGGGAGATAGCAATCAGCCCCAGCATTTT.

The V and J genes are TRBV5-1 and TRBJ2-1; 10 bases match TRBD2. The ends lost 4 bases at V and 4 bases at J; junction bases unmatched: 5. This CDR3 is 15 amino acids long. Germline loops: CDR1 SGHRS, CDR2 YFSETQ. CDR3 DNA: TGCGCCAGCAGCATCGGACTAGCGGTATACAATGAGCAGTTCTTC. Translating gives CASSIGLAVYNEQFF.

The chain links TRBV9 to TRBJ2-2; TRBD2 agrees at 7 bases. Germline assignment: CDR1 SGDLS and CDR2 YYNGEE. CDR3 size: 17 residues. The junction had 10 bases not matched to a gene; V was cut back by 3 bases and J by 2 bases. The CDR3 spells CASSETSRGVNTGELFF. CDR3 sequence (DNA): TGTGCCAGCAGCGAGACGTCCCGGGGGGTAAACACCGGGGAGCTGTTTTTT.

The V call is TRBV4-2, the J call TRBJ2-7, with TRBD1 identical over 10 bases. In germline, CDR1 is LGHNA, CDR2 YNFKEQ. V shed 4 bases, J shed 3 bases, and the junction held 9 bases outside the gene matches. The length of the CDR3 is 16 residues. CDR3 in amino acids: CASSPLPTGGSYEQYF. CDR3 bases: TGTGCCAGCAGCCCCCTTCCGACAGGGGGCAGCTACGAGCAGTACTTC.